The following is a T cell receptor beta chain sequence with its context. TCRdb's table, derived via immunoSEQ multiplex PCR, lists solely in-frame clones and lacks some. The table includes 250,000 to 350,000 clones, more than 85% detected once. The data derive from a study of blood T cell repertoires in COVID-19. Seattle enrolled patients during active infection and tracked them longitudinally. Sequenced: peripheral blood. The TCR comes from a woman younger than 45 with COVID-19, enrolled during active disease.

CDR3 nucleotides: TGTGCCTGGAGTACAGGGGTCTATGGCTACACCTTC. Translated, it gives CAWSTGVYGYTF. The chain employs TRBV30 and TRBJ1-2, with 7 nucleotides matching TRBD1. The CDR3 loop spans 12 amino acids. Germline V gene lookup returns CDR1 GTSNPN and CDR2 SVGIG (reference sequence). Trimming cost V 2 bases and J 4 bases; bases outside gene matches: 1.